This T cell receptor beta chain was identified during a study of patients and donors after allogeneic stem cell transplantation. TCRdb called the RT-PCR reads again in MiXCR, with one record for every CDR3 protein. This table has about 110,000 distinct CDR3 sequences, over 30% appearing once. This CDR3 region has 16 residues. The germline V and J ends were trimmed by 5 bases and 1 base, with 15 bases remaining between them. The source material was blood, either unsorted or a sorted T cell fraction (not recorded which). The J gene is TRBJ1-5, the V gene TRBV12-3 or TRBV12-4, with D hard to call. This receptor was obtained from a human donor who was either an allogeneic HSCT recipient or a stem cell or donor lymphocyte infusion donor (not recorded which). It is not recorded whose cells these are; they may come from a transplant donor. CDR3 in amino acids: CASSPREGSSNQPQHF. The CDR3 nucleotides read TGTGCCAGCAGTCCCCGTGAGGGTTCAAGCAATCAGCCCCAGCATTTT.